The entry that follows covers one T cell receptor (beta chain) sequence. Its antigen is undetermined. The data were taken from a study of T cell repertoires in cytomegalovirus infection. Germline CDR1 MNHNY, CDR2 SVGAGI (reference sequence). The CDR3 has 13 residues. The V and J ends lost 11 bases and 0 bases, in that order; junction bases with no gene match: 3. MiXCR, run by TCRdb on the reads, gives a single entry per CDR3 protein. The sample shows hundreds of thousands of distinct CDR3 sequences, more than 25% of them seen only once. V and J are TRBV6-6 and TRBJ2-2; TRBD1 aligns across 7 bases. The specimen was cultured CD8+ T cells from PBMCs, collected from culture after CMV antigen stimulation. The receptor was derived from a human donor in good health (CMV status not recorded). Some clones in this sample may be carry-over from other donors' samples. The DNA for the CDR3 is TGTGCCGCGACAGGGTCGAACACCGGGGAGCTGTTTTTT. Translating it yields CAATGSNTGELFF.